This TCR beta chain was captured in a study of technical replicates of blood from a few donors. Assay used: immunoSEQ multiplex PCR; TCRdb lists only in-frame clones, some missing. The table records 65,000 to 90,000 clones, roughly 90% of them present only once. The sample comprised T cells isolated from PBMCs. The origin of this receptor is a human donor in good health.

The CDR3 DNA reads as TGCGCCAGCATAGACTCGGCAGATACGCAGTATTTT. As protein: CASIDSADTQYF. The genes are TRBV5-1 and TRBJ2-3; D is undetermined. The V gene lost 6 bases and the J gene lost 4 bases, with 9 bases spanning the gap. The CDR3 length is 12 residues. Germline CDR1 is SGHRS and CDR2 is YFSETQ.